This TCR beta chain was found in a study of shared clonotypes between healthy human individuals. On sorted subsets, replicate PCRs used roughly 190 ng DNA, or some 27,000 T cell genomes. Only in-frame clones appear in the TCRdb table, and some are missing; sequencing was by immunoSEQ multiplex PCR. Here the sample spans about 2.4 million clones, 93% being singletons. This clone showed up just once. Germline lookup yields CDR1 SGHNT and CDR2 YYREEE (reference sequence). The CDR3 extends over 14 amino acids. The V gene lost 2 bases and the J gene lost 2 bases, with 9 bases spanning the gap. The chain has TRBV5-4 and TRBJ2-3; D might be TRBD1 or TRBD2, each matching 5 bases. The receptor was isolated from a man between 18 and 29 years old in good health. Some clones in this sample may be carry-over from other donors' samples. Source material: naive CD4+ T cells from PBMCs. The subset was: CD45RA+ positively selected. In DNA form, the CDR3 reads TGTGCCAGCAGCTTCCGGGACGTCACAGATACGCAGTATTTT. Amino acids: CASSFRDVTDTQYF. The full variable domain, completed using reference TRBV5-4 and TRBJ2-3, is ETGVTQSPTHLIKTRGQQVTLRCSSQSGHNTVSWYQQALGQGPQFIFQYYREEENGRGNFPPRFSGLQFPNYSSELNVNALELDDSALYLCASSFRDVTDTQYFGPGTRLTVL.